A selection of T cell receptor beta chains follows, all from one sample in a study of radiotherapy plus CTLA-4 blockade in lung cancer. Clones were sequenced by immunoSEQ multiplex PCR, and TCRdb holds only the in-frame ones, with some missing. The sample records around 95,000 clones, 83% being singletons. Sample: peripheral blood, taken from a patient treated with radiotherapy plus ipilimumab. These receptors all stem from a human donor with non-small cell lung cancer who had stable disease on radiotherapy plus ipilimumab. The CDR3 runs from the conserved cysteine through the conserved F or W. The D gene is left open where the match is weak. Size is stated for part of the rows, as once, few or many counts, or as a class when the clone is expanded.

v_call	j_call	d_call	clone_size	cdr3_aa	cdr3_nt
TRBV27	TRBJ2-4	NA	NA	CASRGSVAKNIQYF	TGTGCCAGCAGAGGGTCCGTAGCCAAAAACATTCAGTACTTC
TRBV5-8	TRBJ2-2	TRBD2	NA	CASPIKGLAGYGELFF	TGTGCCAGCCCCATTAAAGGACTAGCGGGATACGGGGAGCTGTTTTTT
TRBV7-3	TRBJ1-1	TRBD1	NA	CASSSSGGGNTEAFF	TGTGCCAGCAGCTCCTCAGGGGGAGGGAACACTGAAGCTTTCTTT
TRBV18	TRBJ1-3	TRBD1	NA	CASSPGQGAFGNTIYF	TGTGCCAGCTCACCTGGACAGGGGGCGTTTGGAAACACCATATATTTT
TRBV6-4	TRBJ1-1	TRBD1	NA	CASSRDRDTEAFF	TGTGCCAGCAGTAGGGACAGGGACACTGAAGCTTTCTTT
TRBV9	TRBJ1-6	TRBD1	once	CASSGDRRDSPLHF	TGTGCCAGCAGCGGGGACAGGAGGGATTCACCCCTCCACTTT
TRBV7-8	TRBJ1-3	NA	NA	CASSADPLDGNTIYF	TGTGCCAGCAGCGCCGACCCCCTGGACGGAAACACCATATATTTT
TRBV7-9	TRBJ2-3	NA	NA	CASSRIPDTQYF	TGTGCCAGCAGCCGTATCCCAGATACGCAGTATTTT
TRBV6-5	TRBJ2-2	NA	NA	CASSLRGPTGELFF	TGTGCCAGCAGCCTACGGGGGCCCACCGGGGAGCTGTTTTTT
TRBV6-1	TRBJ2-7	TRBD2	NA	CASMNRGRGEQYF	TGTGCCAGCATGAACCGCGGGAGAGGCGAGCAGTACTTC
TRBV5-1	TRBJ1-4	TRBD1	NA	CASSLYGRTGANNEKLFF	TGCGCCAGCAGCTTGTATGGGCGGACAGGGGCGAATAATGAAAAACTGTTTTTT
TRBV9	TRBJ2-5	TRBD2	NA	CASSVSSSGLTETQYF	TGTGCCAGCAGCGTTTCATCTAGCGGGCTGACGGAGACCCAGTACTTC
TRBV9	TRBJ2-3	NA	NA	CASSVWSVGTDTQYF	TGTGCCAGCAGCGTGTGGTCCGTCGGCACAGATACGCAGTATTTT
TRBV19	TRBJ2-3	NA	NA	CASSPGVTDTQYF	TGTGCCAGTAGTCCGGGGGTCACAGATACGCAGTATTTT
TRBV6-5	TRBJ2-5	NA	NA	CASSYILRGTQYF	TGTGCCAGCAGTTACATCCTGCGGGGGACCCAGTACTTC
TRBV5-1	TRBJ1-2	TRBD1	NA	CASSLSGGDSDGYTF	TGCGCCAGCAGCTTGTCAGGGGGCGACTCTGATGGCTACACCTTC
TRBV6-4	TRBJ2-1	TRBD2	NA	CASSDSTSGSNEQFF	TGTGCCAGCAGTGACTCGACTAGCGGGAGTAATGAGCAGTTCTTC
TRBV28	TRBJ1-5	NA	NA	CASKITGLSNQPQHF	TGTGCCAGCAAGATCACAGGGTTAAGTAATCAGCCCCAGCATTTT
TRBV28	TRBJ1-6	NA	NA	CASTPATGKDNSPLHF	TGTGCCAGCACCCCTGCGACAGGTAAGGATAATTCACCCCTCCACTTT
TRBV2	TRBJ1-2	NA	NA	CASSVGANYGYTF	TGTGCCAGCAGTGTAGGGGCTAACTATGGCTACACCTTC
TRBV2	TRBJ1-1	NA	once	CASSFFGAMNTEAFF	TGTGCCAGCAGTTTCTTCGGGGCGATGAACACTGAAGCTTTCTTT
TRBV15	TRBJ2-1	NA	NA	CATSPWTVGNEQFF	TGTGCCACCAGCCCCTGGACGGTGGGCAATGAGCAGTTCTTC
TRBV19	TRBJ1-5	NA	NA	CASSIIRVALNQPQHF	TGTGCCAGTAGTATAATCAGGGTAGCTCTCAATCAGCCCCAGCATTTT
TRBV14	TRBJ1-1	NA	NA	CASSQEWVNTEAFF	TGTGCCAGCAGCCAAGAATGGGTGAACACTGAAGCTTTCTTT
TRBV19	TRBJ1-1	TRBD1	NA	CASSQGAGTEAFF	TGTGCCAGTAGTCAGGGGGCGGGAACTGAAGCTTTCTTT
TRBV9	TRBJ2-7	TRBD1	NA	CASSPRDRRNEQYF	TGTGCCAGCAGCCCCCGGGACAGGAGGAACGAGCAGTACTTC
TRBV28	TRBJ1-4	TRBD1	NA	CASSLGQVETNEKLFF	TGTGCCAGCAGTTTGGGACAGGTCGAAACTAATGAAAAACTGTTTTTT
TRBV7-3	TRBJ2-1	TRBD2	NA	CASSSGLAGAVGEQFF	TGTGCCAGCAGCTCGGGACTAGCGGGAGCCGTTGGTGAGCAGTTCTTC
TRBV7-2	TRBJ1-5	TRBD1	NA	CASSREGTGGGQPQHF	TGTGCCAGCAGCCGTGAGGGGACAGGGGGGGGACAGCCCCAGCATTTT
TRBV6-6	TRBJ2-7	TRBD2	NA	CASTPSGPNYEQYF	TGTGCCAGCACCCCTAGCGGGCCGAACTACGAGCAGTACTTC
TRBV19	TRBJ1-5	NA	NA	CASTYGEGLGNQPQHF	TGTGCCAGTACCTACGGTGAGGGCTTAGGCAATCAGCCCCAGCATTTT